The sequence of this TCR beta chain was determined in a study of T-cell memory formation after mild COVID-19. The overall study: Clustering of TCRs was largely donor specific. Study outcomes and limitations: Later expanders leaned CD4+, whereas clones that contracted between day 15 and 85 were balanced CD4/CD8.

5'RACE with constant-segment primers built TCRalpha and TCRbeta cDNA libraries with UMIs. Via MiXCR, TCRdb re-called the 5' RACE reads, giving one row per CDR3 protein. This sample has nearly 110,000 distinct CDR3 sequences; around 12% occur once, and the top ten carry around 25%. Trimming removed 0 bases from V and 2 bases from J; junction bases left unmatched: 5. Germline values: CDR1 SGHRS, CDR2 YFSETQ. The CDR3 is made up of 15 amino acids. In the case of this clonotype: Its target is unknown.

The V call is TRBV5-1, the J call TRBJ2-7, with 7 bases fitting TRBD2. This receptor was taken from an adult woman who had mild COVID-19 (a few samples of this study predate the infection). Cell type and time point are not known. The sample comprised PBMCs or a T cell subset sorted from them (not recorded which). In DNA form, the CDR3 reads TGCGCCAGCAGCTTGGGGCTAGCGGATACCTACGAGCAGTACTTC. It specifies CASSLGLADTYEQYF.